One sample yielded the 5 T cell receptor beta chains listed below, sequenced in a study of fetal regulatory T cell absence and autoimmunity. Libraries were prepared by immunoSEQ multiplex PCR; TCRdb keeps only in-frame clonotypes and omits some of them. The repertoire holds 85,000 to 100,000 clones, with around 72% as singletons. The sequencing input was pancreas tissue. The receptors originated from a male donor with IPEX syndrome.

The chain uses TRBV27 and TRBJ2-2; D is perhaps TRBD1 (6 bases). Trimming pared 6 bases from V and 5 bases from J, leaving 13 bases between. The CDR3 consists of 14 residues. The germline gives CDR1 MNHEY, CDR2 SMNVEV (reference sequence). Here the CDR3 DNA reads TGTGCCAGCAGGCCCAGGGGTGGAACCGGGGAGCTGTTTTTT. Translation: CASRPRGGTGELFF.

V usage is TRBV5-1 and J usage is TRBJ2-5; 13 bases are a match to TRBD2. The germline CDR1 and CDR2 sequences are SGHRS and YFSETQ. The CDR3 loop spans 18 amino acids. The junction had 10 bases not matched to a gene; V was cut back by 3 bases and J by 2 bases. The CDR3 DNA sequence: TGCGCCAGCAGCTACGGACTAGCGGGGGTTTTTGTTCAAGAGACCCAGTACTTC. Amino acid sequence: CASSYGLAGVFVQETQYF.

This rearrangement joins TRBV6-6 to TRBJ1-1; 8 bases map to TRBD1. CDR3 size: 13 residues. Germline V gene lookup returns CDR1 MNHNY and CDR2 SVGAGI (reference sequence). The ends lost 6 bases at V and 4 bases at J; junction bases unmatched: 4. This CDR3 is CASSPDRGTEAFF. DNA for the CDR3: TGTGCCAGCAGCCCAGACAGGGGCACTGAAGCTTTCTTT.

The chain uses TRBV9 and TRBJ2-7; D not resolved. CDR1 is SGDLS and CDR2 is YYNGEE in the germline V gene. V lost 4 bases and J 5 bases, leaving 13 bases between the germline ends. The CDR3 runs 13 residues. CDR3 DNA sequence: TGTGCCAGCAGCCTTTTGACCGGCGACGAGCAGTACTTC. This encodes CASSLLTGDEQYF.

Concerning this clone itself: Additional DNA sequences in this sample encode the identical CDR3. The V and J genes are TRBV7-2 and TRBJ2-3, with TRBD2 matching over 13 bases. Trimming at V came to 2 bases and at J to 4 bases, leaving 0 bases not matched to a gene. Germline loops: CDR1 SGHTA, CDR2 FQGNSA. The length of the CDR3 is 15 residues. Here the CDR3 DNA reads TGTGCCAGCAGCTTAACTAGCGGGGGGGCAGATACGCAGTATTTT. This translates into CASSLTSGGADTQYF.